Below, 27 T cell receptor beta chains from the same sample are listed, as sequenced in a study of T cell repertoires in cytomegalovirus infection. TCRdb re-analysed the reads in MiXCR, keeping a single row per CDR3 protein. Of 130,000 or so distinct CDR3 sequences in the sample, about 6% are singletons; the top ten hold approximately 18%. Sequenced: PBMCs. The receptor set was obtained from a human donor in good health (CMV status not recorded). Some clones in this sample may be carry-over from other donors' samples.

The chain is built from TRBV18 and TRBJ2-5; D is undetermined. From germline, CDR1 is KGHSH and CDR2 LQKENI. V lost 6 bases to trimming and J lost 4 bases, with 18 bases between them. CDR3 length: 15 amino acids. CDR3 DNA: TGTGCCAGCTCTACGTCCGCCCCCCCGAGAGAGACCCAGTACTTC. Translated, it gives CASSTSAPPRETQYF.

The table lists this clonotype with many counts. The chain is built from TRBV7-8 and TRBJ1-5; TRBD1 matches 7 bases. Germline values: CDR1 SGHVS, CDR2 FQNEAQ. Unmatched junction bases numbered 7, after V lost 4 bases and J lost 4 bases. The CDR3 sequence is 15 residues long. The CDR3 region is CASSSAGQRNQPQHF. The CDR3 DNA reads TGTGCCAGCAGCTCGGCGGGACAGAGGAATCAGCCCCAGCATTTT.

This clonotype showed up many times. Here the CDR3 DNA reads TGTGCCAGCAGCTTATCCACTCATAAAGTCAATGAGCAGTTCTTC. The encoded protein is CASSLSTHKVNEQFF. The V call is TRBV7-2, the J call TRBJ2-1; D unclear. In germline, CDR1 is SGHTA, CDR2 FQGNSA. V lost 2 bases and J 6 bases, leaving 14 bases between the germline ends. The CDR3 loop spans 15 amino acids.

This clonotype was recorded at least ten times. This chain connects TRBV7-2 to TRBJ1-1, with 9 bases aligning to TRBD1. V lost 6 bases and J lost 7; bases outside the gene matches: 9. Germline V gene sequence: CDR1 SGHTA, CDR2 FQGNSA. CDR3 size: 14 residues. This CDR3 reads CASRRGQGTGEAFF. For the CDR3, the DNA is TGTGCCAGCAGGCGCGGACAGGGGACAGGTGAAGCTTTCTTT.

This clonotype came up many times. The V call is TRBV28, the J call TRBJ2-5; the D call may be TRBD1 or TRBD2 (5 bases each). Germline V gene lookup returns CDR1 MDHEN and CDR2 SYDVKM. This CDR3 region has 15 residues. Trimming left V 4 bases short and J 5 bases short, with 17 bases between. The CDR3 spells CASSSLRWGMETQYF. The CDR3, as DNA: TGTGCCAGCAGTTCCCTCAGGTGGGGGATGGAGACCCAGTACTTC.

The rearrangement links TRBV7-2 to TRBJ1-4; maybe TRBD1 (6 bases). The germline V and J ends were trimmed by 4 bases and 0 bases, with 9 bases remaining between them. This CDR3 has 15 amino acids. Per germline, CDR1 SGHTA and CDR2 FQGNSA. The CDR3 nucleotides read TGTGCCAGCAGCTCGGACAGCGCAACTAATGAAAAACTGTTTTTT. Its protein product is CASSSDSATNEKLFF.

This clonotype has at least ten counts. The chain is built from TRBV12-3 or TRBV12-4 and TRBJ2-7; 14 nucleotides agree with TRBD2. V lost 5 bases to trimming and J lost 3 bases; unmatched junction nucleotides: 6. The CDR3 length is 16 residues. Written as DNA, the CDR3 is TGTGCCAGCAGTATGGGACTAGCGGGGGAGGGCTACGAGCAGTACTTC. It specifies CASSMGLAGEGYEQYF.

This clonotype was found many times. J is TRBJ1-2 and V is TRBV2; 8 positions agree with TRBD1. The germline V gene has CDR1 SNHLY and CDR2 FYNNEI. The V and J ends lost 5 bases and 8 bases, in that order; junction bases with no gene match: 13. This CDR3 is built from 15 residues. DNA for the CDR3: TGTGCCAGCAGTACCGACAGGGGAAGAGGGGAAGGCTACACCTTC. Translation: CASSTDRGRGEGYTF.

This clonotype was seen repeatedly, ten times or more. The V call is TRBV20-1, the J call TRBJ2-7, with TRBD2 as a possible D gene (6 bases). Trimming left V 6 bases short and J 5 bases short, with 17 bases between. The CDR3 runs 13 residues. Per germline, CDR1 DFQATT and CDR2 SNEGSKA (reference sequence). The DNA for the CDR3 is TGCAGTGCCCCGGGGCGGGGTACCCACGAGCAGTACTTC. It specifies CSAPGRGTHEQYF.

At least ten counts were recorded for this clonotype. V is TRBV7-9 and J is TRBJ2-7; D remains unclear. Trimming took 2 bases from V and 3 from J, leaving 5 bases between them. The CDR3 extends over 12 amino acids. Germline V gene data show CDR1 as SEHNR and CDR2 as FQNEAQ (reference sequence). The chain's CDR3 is CASSLIGYEQYF. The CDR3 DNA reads TGTGCCAGCAGCTTAATTGGCTACGAGCAGTACTTC.

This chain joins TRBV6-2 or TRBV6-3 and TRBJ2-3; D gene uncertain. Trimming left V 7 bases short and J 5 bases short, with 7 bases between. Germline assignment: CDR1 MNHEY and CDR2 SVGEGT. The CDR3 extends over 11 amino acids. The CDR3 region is CASIEGDTQYF. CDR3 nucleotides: TGTGCCAGCATCGAAGGAGATACGCAGTATTTT.

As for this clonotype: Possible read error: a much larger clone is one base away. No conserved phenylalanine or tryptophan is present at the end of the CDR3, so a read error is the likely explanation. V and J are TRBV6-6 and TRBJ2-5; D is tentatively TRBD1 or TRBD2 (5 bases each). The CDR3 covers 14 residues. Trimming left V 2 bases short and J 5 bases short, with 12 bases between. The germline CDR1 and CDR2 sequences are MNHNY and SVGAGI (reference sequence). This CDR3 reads CASSYPDTGETQYY. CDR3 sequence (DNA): TGTGCCAGCAGTTACCCGGACACGGGGGAGACCCAGTACTAC.

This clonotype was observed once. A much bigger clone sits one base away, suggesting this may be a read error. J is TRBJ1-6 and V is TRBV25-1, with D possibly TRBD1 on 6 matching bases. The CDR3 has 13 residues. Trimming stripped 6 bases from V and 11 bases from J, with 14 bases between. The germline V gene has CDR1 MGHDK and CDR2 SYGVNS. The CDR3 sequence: CASRDSSMPPLHF. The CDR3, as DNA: TGTGCCAGCAGGGACAGTTCTATGCCACCCCTCCACTTT.

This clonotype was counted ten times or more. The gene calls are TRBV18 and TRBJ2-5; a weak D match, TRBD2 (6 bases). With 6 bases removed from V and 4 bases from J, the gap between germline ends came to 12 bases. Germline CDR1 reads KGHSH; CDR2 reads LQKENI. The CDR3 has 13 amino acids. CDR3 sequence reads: CASSPRGGETQYF. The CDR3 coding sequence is TGTGCCAGCTCGCCGCGGGGTGGAGAGACCCAGTACTTC.

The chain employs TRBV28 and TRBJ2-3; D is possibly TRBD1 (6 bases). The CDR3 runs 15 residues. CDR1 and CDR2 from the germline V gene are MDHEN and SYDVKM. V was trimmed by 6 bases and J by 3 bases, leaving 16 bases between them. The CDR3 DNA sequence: TGTGCCAGCAGCCGGACGGGCCAGGGGACAGATACGCAGTATTTT. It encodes CASSRTGQGTDTQYF.

DNA for the CDR3: TGCGCCAGCAGCCAAATGGGGGCGCCCCAAGAGACCCAGTACTTC. It encodes CASSQMGAPQETQYF. The J gene is TRBJ2-5, the V gene TRBV4-1; the D gene is possibly TRBD1 (6 bases). CDR1 and CDR2 (germline): MGHRA, YSYEKL. V lost 2 bases, J lost 1 base, and 11 bases lay in between. This CDR3 is 15 amino acids long.

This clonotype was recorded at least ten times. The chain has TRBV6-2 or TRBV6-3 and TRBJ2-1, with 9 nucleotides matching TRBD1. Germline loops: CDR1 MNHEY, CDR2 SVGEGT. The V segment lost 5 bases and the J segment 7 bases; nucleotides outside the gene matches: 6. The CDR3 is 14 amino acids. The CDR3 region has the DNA TGTGCCAGCAGTCCTACCGGGACAGGGAATGAGCAGTTCTTC. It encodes CASSPTGTGNEQFF.

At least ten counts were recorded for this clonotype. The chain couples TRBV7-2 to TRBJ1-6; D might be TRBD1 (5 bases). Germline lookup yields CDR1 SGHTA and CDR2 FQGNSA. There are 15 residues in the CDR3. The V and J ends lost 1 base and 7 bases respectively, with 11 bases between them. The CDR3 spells CASSLDGGRNSPLHF. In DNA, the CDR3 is TGTGCCAGCAGCTTAGATGGGGGGAGAAATTCACCCCTCCACTTT.

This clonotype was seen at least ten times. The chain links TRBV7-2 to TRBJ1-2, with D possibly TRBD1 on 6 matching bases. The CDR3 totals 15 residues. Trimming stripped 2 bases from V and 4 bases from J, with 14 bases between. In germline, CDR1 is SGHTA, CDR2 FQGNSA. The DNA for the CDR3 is TGTGCCAGCAGCTTACGGACAGCCCTTCTCTATGGCTACACCTTC. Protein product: CASSLRTALLYGYTF.

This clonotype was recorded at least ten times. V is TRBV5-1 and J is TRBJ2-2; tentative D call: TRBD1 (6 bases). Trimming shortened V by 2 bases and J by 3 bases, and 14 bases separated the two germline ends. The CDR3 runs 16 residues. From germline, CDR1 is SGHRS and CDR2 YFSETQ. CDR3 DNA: TGCGCCAGCAGCTTTAAGGCAGGGGTTCACACCGGGGAGCTGTTTTTT. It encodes CASSFKAGVHTGELFF.

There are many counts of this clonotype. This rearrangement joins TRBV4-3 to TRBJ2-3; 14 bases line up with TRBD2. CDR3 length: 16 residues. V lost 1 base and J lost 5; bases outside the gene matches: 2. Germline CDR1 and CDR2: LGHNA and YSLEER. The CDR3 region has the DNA TGCGCCAGCAGCCAAGCCGGACTAGCGGGGGGAGATACGCAGTATTTT. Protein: CASSQAGLAGGDTQYF.

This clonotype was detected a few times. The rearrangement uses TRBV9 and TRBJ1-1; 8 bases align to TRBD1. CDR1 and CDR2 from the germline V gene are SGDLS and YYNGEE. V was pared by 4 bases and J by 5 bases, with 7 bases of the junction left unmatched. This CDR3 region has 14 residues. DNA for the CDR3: TGTGCCAGCAGCCCCCGGACAGGGAGGACTGAAGCTTTCTTT. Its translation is CASSPRTGRTEAFF.

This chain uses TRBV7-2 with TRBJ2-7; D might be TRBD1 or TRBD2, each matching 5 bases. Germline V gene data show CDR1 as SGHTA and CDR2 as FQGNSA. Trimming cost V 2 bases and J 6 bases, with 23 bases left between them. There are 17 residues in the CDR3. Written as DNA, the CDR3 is TGTGCCAGCAGCTTACCGCAGACAGAGCGGTATCTATCCGAGCAGTACTTC. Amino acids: CASSLPQTERYLSEQYF. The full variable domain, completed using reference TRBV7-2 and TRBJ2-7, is GAGVSQSPSNKVTEKGKDVELRCDPISGHTALYWYRQSLGQGLEFLIYFQGNSAPDKSGLPSDRFSAERTGGSVSTLTIQRTQQEDSAVYLCASSLPQTERYLSEQYFGPGTRLTVT.

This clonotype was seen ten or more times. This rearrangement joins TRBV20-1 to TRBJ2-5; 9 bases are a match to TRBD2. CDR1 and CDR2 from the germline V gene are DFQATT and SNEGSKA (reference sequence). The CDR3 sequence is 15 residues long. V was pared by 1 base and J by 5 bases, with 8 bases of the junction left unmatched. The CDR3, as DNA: TGCAGTGCTAGAGGCGAGGCGGGGGGGCACGAGACCCAGTACTTC. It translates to CSARGEAGGHETQYF.

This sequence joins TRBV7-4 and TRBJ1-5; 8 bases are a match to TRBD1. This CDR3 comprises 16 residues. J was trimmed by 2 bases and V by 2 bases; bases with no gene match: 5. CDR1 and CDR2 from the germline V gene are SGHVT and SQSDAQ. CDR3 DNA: TGTGCCAGCAGCTTAAGTCAGGGGGCACGCAATCAGCCCCAGCATTTT. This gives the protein CASSLSQGARNQPQHF.

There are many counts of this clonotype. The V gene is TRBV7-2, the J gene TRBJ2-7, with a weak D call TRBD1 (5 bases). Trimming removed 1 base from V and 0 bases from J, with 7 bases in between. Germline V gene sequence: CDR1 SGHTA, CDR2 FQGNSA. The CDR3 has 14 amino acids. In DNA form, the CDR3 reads TGTGCCAGCAGCTTAGGACAGCCCTCCTACGAGCAGTACTTC. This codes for CASSLGQPSYEQYF. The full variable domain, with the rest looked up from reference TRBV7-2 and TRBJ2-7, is GAGVSQSPSNKVTEKGKDVELRCDPISGHTALYWYRQSLGQGLEFLIYFQGNSAPDKSGLPSDRFSAERTGGSVSTLTIQRTQQEDSAVYLCASSLGQPSYEQYFGPGTRLTVT.

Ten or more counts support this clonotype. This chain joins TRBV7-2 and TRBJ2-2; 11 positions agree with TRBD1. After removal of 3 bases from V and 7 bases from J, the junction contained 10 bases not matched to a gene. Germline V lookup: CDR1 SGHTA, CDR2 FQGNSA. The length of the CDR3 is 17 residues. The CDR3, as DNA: TGTGCCAGCAGCTTGAGATGGACAGGGGGCGTGGGCGGGGAGCTGTTTTTT. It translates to CASSLRWTGGVGGELFF. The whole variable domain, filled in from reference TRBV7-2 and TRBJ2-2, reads GAGVSQSPSNKVTEKGKDVELRCDPISGHTALYWYRQSLGQGLEFLIYFQGNSAPDKSGLPSDRFSAERTGGSVSTLTIQRTQQEDSAVYLCASSLRWTGGVGGELFFGEGSRLTVL.